Each of the 10 T cell receptor beta chains below was sequenced from the same sample in a study of blood T cell repertoires in COVID-19. Sequencing used immunoSEQ multiplex PCR; TCRdb keeps in-frame clones, though not all of them. The data contain approximately 500,000 clones, around nine tenths of them singletons. Sample: peripheral blood. The origin of the receptors is a woman in her fifties or sixties with COVID-19, enrolled during active disease.

This clone was found once. The chain links TRBV18 to TRBJ2-1, with 8 bases that match TRBD2. The CDR3 contains 15 residues. V lost 3 bases to trimming and J lost 7 bases; unmatched junction nucleotides: 8. The germline CDR1 and CDR2 sequences are KGHSH and LQKENI. The CDR3 DNA follows: TGTGCCAGCTCACCCAACGCGGGGGGCGGGAATGAGCAGTTCTTC. Amino acid sequence: CASSPNAGGGNEQFF.

This clone was detected a few times. V is TRBV7-9 and J is TRBJ1-3, with a possible D match to TRBD1 (5 bases). Germline CDR1 SEHNR, CDR2 FQNEAQ (reference sequence). CDR3 length: 13 residues. The CDR3 reads CVAGWFGTNTIYF. As DNA, the CDR3 is TGTGTTGCGGGGTGGTTTGGGACAAACACCATATATTTT.

The V gene is TRBV6-5, the J gene TRBJ2-2, with D hard to call. The ends were cut back, 5 bases at V and 6 bases at J, with 16 bases in the middle. Germline V gives CDR1 MNHEY, CDR2 SVGAGI. The CDR3 is made up of 15 amino acids. CDR3 nucleotides: TGTGCCAGCAGTCTCCCGGTTAGCCCTCCCGGGGAGCTGTTTTTT. Its protein product is CASSLPVSPPGELFF.

This chain connects TRBV30 to TRBJ2-7; D gene ambiguous. V lost 0 bases, J lost 5 bases, and 5 bases lay in between. CDR3 length: 11 amino acids. Germline V gene sequence: CDR1 GTSNPN, CDR2 SVGIG (reference sequence). The DNA for the CDR3 is TGTGCCTGGAGTGTACACCACGAGCAGTACTTC. Its translation: CAWSVHHEQYF.

A single count supports this clone. The J gene is TRBJ2-7, the V gene TRBV9; 7 bases are a match to TRBD2. Germline V gene lookup returns CDR1 SGDLS and CDR2 YYNGEE. V was pared by 3 bases and J by 9 bases, with 6 bases of the junction left unmatched. This CDR3 spans 12 amino acids. The CDR3 nucleotides read TGTGCCAGCAGCGACCCTAGCGGCGCGCAGTACTTC. It codes for CASSDPSGAQYF. The entire variable domain, with the rest obtained from reference TRBV9 and TRBJ2-7, is as follows: DSGVTQTPKHLITATGQRVTLRCSPRSGDLSVYWYQQSLDQGLQFLIQYYNGEERAKGNILERFSAQQFPDLHSELNLSSLELGDSALYFCASSDPSGAQYFGPGTRLTVT.

The genes are TRBV18 and TRBJ1-2, with D possibly TRBD1 on 5 matching bases. This CDR3 is built from 16 residues. The germline V gene encodes CDR1 KGHSH and CDR2 LQKENI. V lost 2 bases and J 1 base, leaving 14 bases between the germline ends. The CDR3: CASSPETPGHNYGYTF. The DNA for the CDR3 is TGTGCCAGCTCACCAGAGACCCCAGGGCATAACTATGGCTACACCTTC.

This rearrangement joins TRBV27 to TRBJ1-2, with D maybe TRBD1 (6 bases). CDR1 and CDR2 from the germline V gene are MNHEY and SMNVEV (reference sequence). Trimming took 1 base from V and 5 from J, leaving 20 bases between them. The CDR3 loop spans 17 amino acids. This CDR3 reads CASSLWGPGRGGYGYTF. CDR3 in DNA: TGTGCCAGCAGTTTATGGGGGCCCGGTCGCGGGGGATATGGCTACACCTTC.

The gene calls are TRBV19 and TRBJ2-2, with 12 bases aligning to TRBD2. Trimming at V came to 6 bases and at J to 8 bases, leaving 7 bases not matched to a gene. This CDR3 comprises 15 residues. CDR1 is LNHDA and CDR2 is SQIVND in the germline V gene (reference sequence). The CDR3 coding sequence is TGTGCCAGTAGCCAGACTAGCGGGGGACCAGGGGAGCTGTTTTTT. This gives the protein CASSQTSGGPGELFF. The full variable domain, completed using reference TRBV19 and TRBJ2-2, is DGGITQSPKYLFRKEGQNVTLSCEQNLNHDAMYWYRQDPGQGLRLIYYSQIVNDFQKGDIAEGYSVSREKKESFPLTVTSAQKNPTAFYLCASSQTSGGPGELFFGEGSRLTVL.

This chain links TRBV2 with TRBJ2-7, with D uncertain. This CDR3 contains 14 residues. Germline values: CDR1 SNHLY, CDR2 FYNNEI. V was shortened by 6 bases and J by 0 bases, with 12 bases between the two germline ends. The CDR3 DNA sequence: TGTGCCAGCAGGCCGTACTTTAGCTCCTACGAGCAGTACTTC. This sequence encodes CASRPYFSSYEQYF.

The chain uses TRBV12-1 and TRBJ2-5; TRBD2, the table's D call, was not compared with the DNA. TRBV12-1 corresponds to a pseudogene. The CDR3 contains 16 residues. CDR3 sequence reads: CASIPTSGTGWETQYF. In DNA form, the CDR3 reads TGTGCCAGCATCCCGACTAGCGGGACCGGGTGGGAAACCCAGTACTTC.